A single sample is the source of the 21 T cell receptor beta chains below, sequenced in a study of vaccination and CD4 T cells after COVID-19. MiXCR was run by TCRdb on the PCR reads, yielding one entry per CDR3 protein. The table has 15,000 to 17,000 distinct CDR3 sequences, 66% seen once; the top ten hold approximately 1.2%. Sequenced material: CD4+ T cells from blood, taken after SARS-CoV-2 vaccination. These receptors all stem from a human donor who had recovered from COVID-19.

The V call is TRBV5-6, the J call TRBJ2-7; D uncertain. This CDR3 spans 12 amino acids. The germline CDR1 and CDR2 sequences are SGHDT and YYEEEE. Trimming shortened V by 1 base and J by 3 bases, and 5 bases separated the two germline ends. This CDR3 is CASSLRLYEQYF. The CDR3, as DNA: TGTGCCAGCAGCTTGCGGCTCTACGAGCAGTACTTC.

This clonotype was seen a handful of times. The chain joins TRBV20-1 to TRBJ1-4, with D uncertain. Germline lookup yields CDR1 DFQATT and CDR2 SNEGSKA (reference sequence). Trimming stripped 0 bases from V and 7 bases from J, with 15 bases between. The CDR3 covers 15 residues. The CDR3 bases are TGCAGTGCTAGAGAGTCGGGTGGGTTCAGTGAAAAACTGTTTTTT. Translation: CSARESGGFSEKLFF.

The chain joins TRBV29-1 to TRBJ1-5, with a tentative D call TRBD1 (5 bases). V lost 6 bases and J lost 0, with 9 bases in between. Germline values: CDR1 SQVTM, CDR2 ANQGSEA. CDR3 length equals 13 residues. DNA for the CDR3: TGCAGCGTGGCAGGGAATAGCAATCAGCCCCAGCATTTT. This codes for CSVAGNSNQPQHF.

This chain uses TRBV7-2 with TRBJ1-1; 7 bases fit TRBD1. The CDR3 spans 14 residues. Losses at the gene ends were 3 bases for V and 3 bases for J; bases not matched to a gene: 4. From germline, CDR1 is SGHTA and CDR2 FQGNSA. This CDR3 is CASSFQGGDTEAFF. The CDR3 nucleotides are TGTGCCAGCAGCTTTCAGGGGGGGGACACTGAAGCTTTCTTT.

The chain couples TRBV20-1 to TRBJ1-5; D is undetermined. The germline V gene encodes CDR1 DFQATT and CDR2 SNEGSKA (reference sequence). With 5 bases removed from V and 2 bases from J, the gap between germline ends came to 10 bases. This CDR3 has 13 amino acids. CDR3 in amino acids: CSAPRQGNQPQHF. The CDR3, as DNA: TGCAGTGCTCCCCGTCAGGGCAATCAGCCCCAGCATTTT.

The chain links TRBV30 to TRBJ2-2; the D is unclear. This CDR3 spans 14 amino acids. V dropped 0 bases and J dropped 4 bases, with 9 bases sitting between them. Germline V gene lookup returns CDR1 GTSNPN and CDR2 SVGIG (reference sequence). The CDR3 loop reads CAWSVGQLTGELFF. CDR3 DNA sequence: TGTGCCTGGAGTGTAGGTCAGCTCACCGGGGAGCTGTTTTTT.

This clonotype was seen a single time. This sequence joins TRBV28 and TRBJ2-7, with 14 bases identical to TRBD2. The ends lost 3 bases at V and 1 base at J; junction bases unmatched: 14. Germline V lookup: CDR1 MDHEN, CDR2 SYDVKM. This CDR3 is 20 amino acids long. CDR3 region: CASSFPRNGTSGSRSYEQYF. The CDR3 coding sequence is TGTGCCAGCAGTTTCCCCCGGAACGGGACTAGCGGGAGTCGATCCTACGAGCAGTACTTC.

V gene TRBV20-1 combines with J gene TRBJ1-5; D uncertain. CDR3 length: 14 amino acids. The V end lost 6 bases, the J end lost 6 bases, and 18 bases lay between the germline ends. The germline V gene has CDR1 DFQATT and CDR2 SNEGSKA (reference sequence). CDR3 DNA sequence: TGCAGTGCCCTCGGACCCGGATGGGGTCAGCCCCAGCATTTT. It encodes CSALGPGWGQPQHF.

The chain recombines TRBV20-1 with TRBJ2-5; 10 bases match TRBD2. The CDR3 has 15 amino acids. CDR1 and CDR2 (germline): DFQATT, SNEGSKA (reference sequence). V gave up 3 bases and J gave up 5 bases; unmatched junction bases: 9. Written as DNA, the CDR3 is TGCAGTGCTAGCCCGCTAGCGGGAGCGTCCGAGACCCAGTACTTC. This translates into CSASPLAGASETQYF.

This clonotype was counted a single time. The chain recombines TRBV7-9 with TRBJ1-1, with 8 bases matching TRBD1. Germline lookup yields CDR1 SEHNR and CDR2 FQNEAQ (reference sequence). This CDR3 has 15 residues. The V and J ends lost 4 bases and 0 bases, in that order; junction bases with no gene match: 4. In nucleotides, the CDR3 is TGTGCCAGCAGCTCGGGGACAGGAATGAACACTGAAGCTTTCTTT. The encoded protein is CASSSGTGMNTEAFF.

V is TRBV7-2 and J is TRBJ1-6; tentatively, D is TRBD1 (5 bases). Between the trimmed V and J ends, which lost 3 bases and 6 bases, there was a span of 12 bases. The CDR3 consists of 15 residues. CDR1 is SGHTA, CDR2 FQGNSA, per germline. For the CDR3, the DNA is TGTGCCAGCAGCTTGACAGAGCGGGGTAATTCACCCCTCCACTTT. It yields the protein CASSLTERGNSPLHF.

This sequence joins TRBV19 and TRBJ1-1, with 7 nucleotides matching TRBD1. With 3 bases clipped from V and 5 bases from J, the junction kept 6 bases outside the gene matches. The length of the CDR3 is 14 residues. CDR1 and CDR2 (germline): LNHDA, SQIVND (reference sequence). CDR3 protein: CASSIYRGETEAFF. CDR3 sequence (DNA): TGTGCCAGTAGTATCTACAGGGGCGAGACTGAAGCTTTCTTT. The whole variable domain, remainder taken from reference TRBV19 and TRBJ1-1, is DGGITQSPKYLFRKEGQNVTLSCEQNLNHDAMYWYRQDPGQGLRLIYYSQIVNDFQKGDIAEGYSVSREKKESFPLTVTSAQKNPTAFYLCASSIYRGETEAFFGQGTRLTVV.

CDR3 in DNA: TGTGCCAGCAGTTCCCGGGACAGAGGGCAGCCCCAGCATTTT. Translating gives CASSSRDRGQPQHF. The chain joins TRBV6-5 to TRBJ1-5, with 7 bases that match TRBD1. This CDR3 contains 14 residues. Trimming at V came to 4 bases and at J to 7 bases, leaving 7 bases not matched to a gene. The germline V gene has CDR1 MNHEY and CDR2 SVGAGI.

This chain uses TRBV5-1 with TRBJ1-6; D remains unclear. Looked up from germline, CDR1 is SGHRS and CDR2 is YFSETQ. The CDR3 sequence is 15 residues long. V was pared by 0 bases and J by 11 bases, with 15 bases between. CDR3 bases: TGCGCCAGCAGCTTGGTCCAGCCGCGATACGCACCCCTCCACTTT. Amino acids: CASSLVQPRYAPLHF.

This clonotype was seen only a few times. The rearrangement links TRBV20-1 to TRBJ1-1, with D tentatively TRBD1 (6 bases). There are 15 residues in the CDR3. Deletions cut 6 bases from V and 4 bases from J, with 21 bases between. CDR1 DFQATT and CDR2 SNEGSKA come from the germline V gene (reference sequence). CDR3 sequence (DNA): TGCAGTGCCTCCGCCCCATCCACAGGGCGCACTGAAGCTTTCTTT. Translating gives CSASAPSTGRTEAFF.

This chain uses TRBV5-1 with TRBJ2-3; D is possibly TRBD1 (7 bases). The CDR3 is 15 amino acids. The germline V gene has CDR1 SGHRS and CDR2 YFSETQ. With 7 bases removed from V and 4 bases from J, the gap between germline ends came to 19 bases. CDR3: CASGLQGPSADTQYF. In DNA form, the CDR3 reads TGCGCCAGCGGACTACAGGGGCCTAGCGCAGATACGCAGTATTTT.

The genes are TRBV20-1 and TRBJ1-5; D is undetermined. In germline, CDR1 is DFQATT, CDR2 SNEGSKA (reference sequence). V lost 3 bases to trimming and J lost 7 bases, with 22 bases between them. The length of the CDR3 is 16 residues. The CDR3 sequence is CSARAQRGQVGQPQHF. The CDR3 bases are TGCAGTGCTAGGGCACAACGGGGTCAGGTTGGGCAGCCCCAGCATTTT.

A few counts support this clonotype. The chain carries TRBV27 and TRBJ1-1; a weak D match, TRBD1 (5 bases). Trimming cost V 1 base and J 5 bases, with 20 bases left between them. This CDR3 comprises 17 residues. In germline, CDR1 is MNHEY, CDR2 SMNVEV (reference sequence). The CDR3 nucleotides are TGTGCCAGCAGTTTATTTGGGGCGGGGTGGCTTGAGACTGAAGCTTTCTTT. It is translated as CASSLFGAGWLETEAFF.

This clonotype was recorded once. The chain joins TRBV20-1 to TRBJ1-2; unclear D gene. The germline V and J ends were trimmed by 1 base and 6 bases, with 12 bases remaining between them. The V gene's germline CDR1 is DFQATT and CDR2 SNEGSKA (reference sequence). This CDR3 is 13 amino acids long. CDR3 sequence reads: CSARVGADDGYTF. CDR3 in DNA: TGCAGTGCTAGAGTGGGCGCGGACGATGGCTACACCTTC.

V is TRBV20-1 and J is TRBJ2-7; 14 bases align to TRBD2. This CDR3 is 15 amino acids long. Trimming at V came to 1 base and at J to 3 bases, leaving 2 bases not matched to a gene. The germline CDR1 and CDR2 sequences are DFQATT and SNEGSKA (reference sequence). The CDR3 protein is CSARVGLAGDYEQYF. The CDR3 DNA is TGCAGTGCTAGAGTGGGACTAGCGGGAGACTACGAGCAGTACTTC.

The rearrangement uses TRBV6-1 and TRBJ1-1; no clear D gene. The CDR3 covers 13 residues. Trimming stripped 5 bases from V and 4 bases from J, with 11 bases between. CDR1 and CDR2 from the germline V gene are MNHNS and SASEGT. The CDR3: CASSIIWGTEAFF. CDR3 coding DNA: TGTGCCAGCAGTATAATTTGGGGCACTGAAGCTTTCTTT.